The sequence of this T cell receptor (beta chain) was determined in a study of T cell responses to AZD1222 COVID-19 vaccine. Study results and caveats: The sample set comprised mostly white British donors with more females, and clonal diversity was possibly underestimated. Baseline serology detected seropositivity in only six AZD1222 recipients. Repertoire sampling happened only post peak T cell response. Along spike, vaccine-associated CD4 TCRs were found throughout, with dominance at 160-218 and 743-854.

There are 13 residues in the CDR3. Germline CDR1 MNHEY, CDR2 SMNVEV (reference sequence). V lost 5 bases to trimming and J lost 12 bases, with 16 bases between them. Comment on this clone: What it binds is unknown.

Assay used: immunoSEQ multiplex PCR; TCRdb lists only in-frame clones, some missing. The sample lists around 130,000 clones; 88% were seen once. The sequence derives from an adult in good health. The material was peripheral blood, obtained on day 0 of MenACWY control vaccination. The chain recombines TRBV27 with TRBJ1-4; TRBD1 is a possible D gene (5 bases). The DNA of the CDR3 is TGTGCCAGCAGTCCACAGAGGGGTTTAGAACTGTTTTTT. Protein product: CASSPQRGLELFF.